These 11 T cell receptor beta chains came from one sample sequenced in a study of shared clonotypes between healthy human individuals. TCRdb's copy holds only in-frame clones and misses some; the assay was immunoSEQ multiplex PCR. The sample carries 2 million to 3 million clones, more than 85% recorded once. Sequenced: naive CD4+ T cells from PBMCs. Subset here: CD45RA+ positively selected. These receptors were obtained from a man aged 18 to 35 in good health. Some clones in this sample may be carry-over from other donors' samples.

The chain is built from TRBV28 and TRBJ1-4; no clear D. V shed 1 base and J shed 4 bases, with 22 bases lying between them. Germline CDR1 and CDR2: MDHEN and SYDVKM. The CDR3 has 19 amino acids. CDR3 amino acids: CASSLLPLIPGLFNEKLFF. The CDR3 DNA is TGTGCCAGCAGTTTATTGCCCTTAATCCCCGGACTGTTTAATGAAAAACTGTTTTTT.

This sequence joins TRBV27 and TRBJ2-6; D possibly corresponds to TRBD1 (6 bases). V dropped 10 bases and J dropped 0 bases, with 22 bases sitting between them. The CDR3 is 18 residues long. The germline V gene encodes CDR1 MNHEY and CDR2 SMNVEV (reference sequence). The chain's CDR3 is CATPPRDTASSGANVLTF. CDR3 sequence (DNA): TGTGCCACCCCCCCCAGGGACACGGCTAGCTCTGGGGCCAACGTCCTGACTTTC.

Points on this clone: Different DNA sequences within this sample yield the same CDR3. The CDR3 bases are TGTGCCAGCTCACCTACAGGAAGCACAGATACGCAGTATTTT. Translated: CASSPTGSTDTQYF. This sequence joins TRBV18 and TRBJ2-3; TRBD1 is a possible D gene (5 bases). Germline V gene sequence: CDR1 KGHSH, CDR2 LQKENI. V dropped 3 bases and J dropped 0 bases, with 7 bases sitting between them. The CDR3 sequence is 14 residues long.

The rearrangement uses TRBV4-2 and TRBJ2-3, with 10 bases identical to TRBD2. The V gene end was trimmed by 3 bases and the J gene end by 5 bases; junction bases not matched to a gene: 8. Germline values: CDR1 LGHNA, CDR2 YNFKEQ. The CDR3 is 16 amino acids. Here the CDR3 DNA reads TGTGCCAGCAGCCAGAGGCTAGCGGGAGTAGGAGATACGCAGTATTTT. Its translation: CASSQRLAGVGDTQYF.

The chain is built from TRBV5-1 and TRBJ1-1, with TRBD1 as a possible D gene (5 bases). The V end was cut by 0 bases, the J end by 4 bases, with 13 bases between. The CDR3 contains 15 residues. Germline assignment: CDR1 SGHRS and CDR2 YFSETQ. The CDR3 DNA is TGCGCCAGCAGCTTGGGGGGACTGAGGAGCACTGAAGCTTTCTTT. This codes for CASSLGGLRSTEAFF.

About this clone itself: The junction departs from the called germline gene at one end, perhaps through a read error. The sample carries other DNA sequences with the same CDR3. The genes are TRBV7-3 and TRBJ2-1; D possibly corresponds to TRBD2 (5 bases). Germline V gene sequence: CDR1 SGHTA, CDR2 FQGTGA. The CDR3 is 15 residues long. The CDR3 bases are TGTGCCAGCAGCCTAACGAGGGACTCCTACAATGAGCAGTTCTTC. It specifies CASSLTRDSYNEQFF.

This chain's CDR3 is CASSYFSGRLNYEQYF. The CDR3 DNA is TGTGCCAGCAGTTACTTTTCGGGACGACTCAACTACGAGCAGTACTTC. V gene TRBV6-6 combines with J gene TRBJ2-7; D is perhaps TRBD1 or TRBD2 (5 bases each). The ends were cut back, 1 base at V and 3 bases at J, with 16 bases in the middle. From germline, CDR1 is MNHNY and CDR2 SVGAGI (reference sequence). The CDR3 is 16 amino acids.

The chain couples TRBV19 to TRBJ2-5; 9 nucleotides align to TRBD1. CDR3 length equals 15 residues. Trimming removed 7 bases from V and 2 bases from J; junction bases left unmatched: 8. The V gene's germline CDR1 is LNHDA and CDR2 SQIVND (reference sequence). CDR3 loop: CASNPTGGVQETQYF. The CDR3 bases are TGTGCCAGTAATCCGACAGGGGGGGTACAAGAGACCCAGTACTTC.

The chain recombines TRBV5-1 with TRBJ2-2, with 7 bases aligning to TRBD2. Per the germline V gene, CDR1 is SGHRS and CDR2 is YFSETQ. This CDR3 contains 16 residues. J was trimmed by 4 bases and V by 2 bases; bases with no gene match: 8. This chain's CDR3 is CASSFITGGITGELFF. Here the CDR3 DNA reads TGCGCCAGCAGCTTCATTACGGGAGGTATCACCGGGGAGCTGTTTTTT.

The chain combines TRBV20-1 with TRBJ2-1; no reliable D call. V was clipped by 4 bases and J by 9 bases, with 10 bases between them. The CDR3 consists of 11 residues. Germline-derived CDR1 and CDR2 are DFQATT and SNEGSKA (reference sequence). CDR3 loop: CSAILFTEQFF. DNA for the CDR3: TGCAGTGCTATCCTCTTCACTGAGCAGTTCTTC.

Note on this clone: Other DNA sequences in this specimen translate into the identical CDR3. The gene calls are TRBV7-2 and TRBJ1-2; D is unclear. Germline CDR1 SGHTA, CDR2 FQGNSA. The CDR3 has 12 residues. The germline V and J ends were trimmed by 0 bases and 4 bases, with 3 bases remaining between them. The CDR3 loop is CASSLALYGYTF. The CDR3 DNA follows: TGTGCCAGCAGCTTAGCGCTCTATGGCTACACCTTC.